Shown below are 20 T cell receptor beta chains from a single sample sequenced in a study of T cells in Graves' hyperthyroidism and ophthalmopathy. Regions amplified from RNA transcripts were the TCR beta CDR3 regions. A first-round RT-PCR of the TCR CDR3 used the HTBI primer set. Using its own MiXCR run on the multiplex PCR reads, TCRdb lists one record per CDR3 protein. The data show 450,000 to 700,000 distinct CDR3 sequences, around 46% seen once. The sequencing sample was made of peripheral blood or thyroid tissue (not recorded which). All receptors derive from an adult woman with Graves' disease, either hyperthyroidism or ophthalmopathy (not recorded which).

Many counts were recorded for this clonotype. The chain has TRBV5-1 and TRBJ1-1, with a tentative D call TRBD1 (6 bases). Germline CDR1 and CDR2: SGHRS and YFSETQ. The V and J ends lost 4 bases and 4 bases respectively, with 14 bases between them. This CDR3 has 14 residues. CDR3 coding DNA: TGCGCCAGCAGCGTGCAGGGGATCTCCACTGAAGCTTTCTTT. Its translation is CASSVQGISTEAFF.

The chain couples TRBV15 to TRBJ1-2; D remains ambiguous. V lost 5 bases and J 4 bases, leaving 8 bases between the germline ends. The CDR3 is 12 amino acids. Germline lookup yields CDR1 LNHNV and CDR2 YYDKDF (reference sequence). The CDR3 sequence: CATSLRTYGYTF. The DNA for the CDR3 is TGTGCCACCAGCCTTAGGACCTATGGCTACACCTTC.

In DNA form, the CDR3 reads TGCAGTGCTAGAGACGGCCAGCGGGGCAATCAGCCCCAGCATTTT. Translated, it gives CSARDGQRGNQPQHF. This sequence joins TRBV20-1 and TRBJ1-5; D call uncertain. V was trimmed by 0 bases and J by 2 bases, leaving 11 bases between them. The CDR3 is 15 amino acids. Germline assignment: CDR1 DFQATT and CDR2 SNEGSKA (reference sequence).

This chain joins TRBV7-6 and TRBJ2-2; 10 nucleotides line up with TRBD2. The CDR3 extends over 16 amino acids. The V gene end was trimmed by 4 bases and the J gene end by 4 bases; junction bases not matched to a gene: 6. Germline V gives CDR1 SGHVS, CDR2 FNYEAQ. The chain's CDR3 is CASSSLAGVITGELFF. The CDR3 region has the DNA TGTGCCAGCAGCTCCCTAGCGGGAGTTATCACCGGGGAGCTGTTTTTT.

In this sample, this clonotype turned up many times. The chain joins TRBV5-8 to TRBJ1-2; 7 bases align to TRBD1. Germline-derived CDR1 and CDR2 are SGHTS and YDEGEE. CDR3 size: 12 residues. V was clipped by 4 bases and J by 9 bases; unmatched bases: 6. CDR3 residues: CASSAEGASYTF. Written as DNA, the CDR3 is TGTGCCAGCAGCGCTGAGGGGGCGAGCTACACCTTC. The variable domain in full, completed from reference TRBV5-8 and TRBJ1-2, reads EAGVTQSPTHLIKTRGQQATLRCSPISGHTSVYWYQQALGLGLQFLLWYDEGEERNRGNFPPRFSGRQFPNYSSELNVNALELEDSALYLCASSAEGASYTFGSGTRLTVV.

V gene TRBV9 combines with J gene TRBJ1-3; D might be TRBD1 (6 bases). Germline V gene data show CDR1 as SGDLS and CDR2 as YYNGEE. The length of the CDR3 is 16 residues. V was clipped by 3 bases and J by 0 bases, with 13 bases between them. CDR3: CASSARQASSGNTIYF. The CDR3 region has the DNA TGTGCCAGCAGCGCCCGACAGGCGAGCTCTGGAAACACCATATATTTT. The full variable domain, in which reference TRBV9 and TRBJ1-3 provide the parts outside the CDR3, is DSGVTQTPKHLITATGQRVTLRCSPRSGDLSVYWYQQSLDQGLQFLIQYYNGEERAKGNILERFSAQQFPDLHSELNLSSLELGDSALYFCASSARQASSGNTIYFGEGSWLTVV.

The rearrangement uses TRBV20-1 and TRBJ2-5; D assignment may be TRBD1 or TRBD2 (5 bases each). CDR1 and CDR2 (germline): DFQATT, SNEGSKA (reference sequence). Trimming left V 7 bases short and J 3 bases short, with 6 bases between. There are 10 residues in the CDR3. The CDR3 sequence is CSGGKETQYF. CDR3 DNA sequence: TGCAGTGGGGGGAAAGAGACCCAGTACTTC.

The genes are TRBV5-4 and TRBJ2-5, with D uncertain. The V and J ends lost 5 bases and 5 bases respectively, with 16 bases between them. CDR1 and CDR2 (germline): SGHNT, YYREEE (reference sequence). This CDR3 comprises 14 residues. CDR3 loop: CASSPFRARETQYF. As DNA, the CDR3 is TGTGCCAGCAGTCCTTTTCGGGCCCGTGAGACCCAGTACTTC.

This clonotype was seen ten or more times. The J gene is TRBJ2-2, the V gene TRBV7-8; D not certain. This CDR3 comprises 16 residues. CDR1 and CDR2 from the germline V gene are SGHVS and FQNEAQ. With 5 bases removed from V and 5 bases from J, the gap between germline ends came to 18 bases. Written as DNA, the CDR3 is TGTGCCAGCAGCCCTCAGCGAAGGGCCTTGACCGGGGAGCTGTTTTTT. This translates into CASSPQRRALTGELFF.

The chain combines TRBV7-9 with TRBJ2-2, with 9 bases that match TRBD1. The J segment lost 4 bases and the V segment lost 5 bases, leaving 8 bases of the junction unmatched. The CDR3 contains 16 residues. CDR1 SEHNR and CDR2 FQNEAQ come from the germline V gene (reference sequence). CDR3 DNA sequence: TGTGCCAGCAGCACAGGACAGGGGATTGGCACCGGGGAGCTGTTTTTT. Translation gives CASSTGQGIGTGELFF.

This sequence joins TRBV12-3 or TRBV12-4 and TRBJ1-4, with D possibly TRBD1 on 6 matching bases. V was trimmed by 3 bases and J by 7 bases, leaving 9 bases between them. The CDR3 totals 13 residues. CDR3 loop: CASSFGGLEKLFF. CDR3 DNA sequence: TGTGCCAGCAGTTTCGGGGGCCTTGAAAAACTGTTTTTT.

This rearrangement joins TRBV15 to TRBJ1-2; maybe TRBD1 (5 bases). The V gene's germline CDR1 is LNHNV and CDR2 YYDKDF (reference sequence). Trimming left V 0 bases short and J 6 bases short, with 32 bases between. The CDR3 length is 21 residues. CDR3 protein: CATSRDFGNTEAFGGVHGYTF. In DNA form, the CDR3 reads TGTGCCACCAGCAGAGATTTTGGGAACACTGAAGCTTTCGGAGGGGTCCATGGCTACACCTTC. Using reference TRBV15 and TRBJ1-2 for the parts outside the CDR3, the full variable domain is DAMVIQNPRYQVTQFGKPVTLSCSQTLNHNVMYWYQQKSSQAPKLLFHYYDKDFNNEADTPDNFQSRRPNTSFCFLDIRSPGLGDTAMYLCATSRDFGNTEAFGGVHGYTFGSGTRLTVV.

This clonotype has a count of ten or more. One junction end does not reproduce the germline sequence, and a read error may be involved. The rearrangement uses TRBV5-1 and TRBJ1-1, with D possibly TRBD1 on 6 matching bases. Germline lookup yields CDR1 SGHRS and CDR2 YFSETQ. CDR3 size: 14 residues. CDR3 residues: CASSSGVGNAEAFF. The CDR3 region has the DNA TGCGCCAGCAGCTCAGGGGTGGGGAACGCTGAAGCTTTCTTT.

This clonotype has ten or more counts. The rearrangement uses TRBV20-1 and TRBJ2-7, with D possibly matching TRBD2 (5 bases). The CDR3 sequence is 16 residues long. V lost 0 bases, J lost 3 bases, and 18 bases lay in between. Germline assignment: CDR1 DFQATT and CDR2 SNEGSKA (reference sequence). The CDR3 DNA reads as TGCAGTGCTAGAGAACTAGAAAACCCAATCGGCTACGAGCAGTACTTC. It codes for CSARELENPIGYEQYF.

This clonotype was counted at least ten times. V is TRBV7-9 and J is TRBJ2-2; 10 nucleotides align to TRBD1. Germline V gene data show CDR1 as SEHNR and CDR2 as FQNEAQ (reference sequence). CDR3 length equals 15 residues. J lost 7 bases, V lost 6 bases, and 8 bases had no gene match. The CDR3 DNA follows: TGTGCCAGCAGTCCACCGGGACAGGGGATCGGGGAGCTGTTTTTT. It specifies CASSPPGQGIGELFF.

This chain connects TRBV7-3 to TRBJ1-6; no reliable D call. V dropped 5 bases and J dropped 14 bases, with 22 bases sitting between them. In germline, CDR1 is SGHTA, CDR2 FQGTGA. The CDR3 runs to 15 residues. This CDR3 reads CASSLAMDGPTALHF. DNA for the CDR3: TGTGCCAGCAGCCTCGCCATGGACGGGCCGACCGCCCTCCACTTT.

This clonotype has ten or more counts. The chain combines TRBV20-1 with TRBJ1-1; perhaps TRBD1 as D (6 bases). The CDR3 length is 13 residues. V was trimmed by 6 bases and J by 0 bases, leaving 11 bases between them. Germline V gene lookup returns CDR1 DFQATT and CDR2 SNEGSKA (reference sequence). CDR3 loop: CSAPRGVNTEAFF. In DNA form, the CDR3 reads TGCAGTGCCCCAAGGGGGGTGAACACTGAAGCTTTCTTT.

The CDR3 coding sequence is TGTGCCAGCACCCCCGTACTGACAGGGACCACTGAAGCTTTCTTT. Translating it yields CASTPVLTGTTEAFF. The chain combines TRBV7-2 with TRBJ1-1; 7 bases fit TRBD1. Germline V gene data show CDR1 as SGHTA and CDR2 as FQGNSA. The CDR3 totals 15 residues. V shed 7 bases and J 4 bases; nucleotides not matched to a gene: 12.

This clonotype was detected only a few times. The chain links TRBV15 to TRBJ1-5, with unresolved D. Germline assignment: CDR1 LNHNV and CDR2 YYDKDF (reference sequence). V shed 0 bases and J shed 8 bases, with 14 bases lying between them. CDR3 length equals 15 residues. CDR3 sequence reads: CATSRDGQPQEPQHF. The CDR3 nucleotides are TGTGCCACCAGCAGAGATGGGCAGCCCCAAGAGCCCCAGCATTTT.

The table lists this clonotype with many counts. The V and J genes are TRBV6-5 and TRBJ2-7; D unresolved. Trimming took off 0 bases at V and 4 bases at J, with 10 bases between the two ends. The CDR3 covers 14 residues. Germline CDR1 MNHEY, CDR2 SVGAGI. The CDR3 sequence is CASSYSAEIYEQYF. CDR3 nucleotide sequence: TGTGCCAGCAGTTACTCGGCCGAGATTTACGAGCAGTACTTC.